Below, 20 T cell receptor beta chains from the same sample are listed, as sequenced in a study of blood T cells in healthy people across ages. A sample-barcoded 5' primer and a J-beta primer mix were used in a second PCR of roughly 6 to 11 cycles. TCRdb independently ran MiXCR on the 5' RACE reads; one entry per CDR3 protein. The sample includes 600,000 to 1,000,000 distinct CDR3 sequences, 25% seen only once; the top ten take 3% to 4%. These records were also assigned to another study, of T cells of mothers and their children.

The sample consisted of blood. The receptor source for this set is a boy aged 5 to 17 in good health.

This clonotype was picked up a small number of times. CDR3: CSARDIGPDTQYF. The CDR3 DNA follows: TGCAGTGCTAGAGATATCGGACCAGATACGCAGTATTTT. V usage is TRBV20-1 and J usage is TRBJ2-3; unclear D gene. Germline CDR1 DFQATT, CDR2 SNEGSKA (reference sequence). This CDR3 comprises 13 residues. V was pared by 0 bases and J by 4 bases, with 8 bases between.

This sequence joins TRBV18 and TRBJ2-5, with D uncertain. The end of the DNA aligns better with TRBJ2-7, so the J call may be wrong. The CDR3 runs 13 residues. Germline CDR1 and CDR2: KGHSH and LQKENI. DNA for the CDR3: TGTGCCAGCTCACCAAGTTACGACTACGAGCAGTACTTC. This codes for CASSPSYDYEQYF.

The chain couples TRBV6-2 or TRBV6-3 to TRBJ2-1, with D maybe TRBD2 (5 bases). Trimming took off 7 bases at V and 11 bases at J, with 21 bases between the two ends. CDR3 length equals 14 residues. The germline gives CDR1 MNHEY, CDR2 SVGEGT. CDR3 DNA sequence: TGTGCCAGCAAAGAGGGCGGCGATTGGGATAAGCAGTTCTTC. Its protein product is CASKEGGDWDKQFF.

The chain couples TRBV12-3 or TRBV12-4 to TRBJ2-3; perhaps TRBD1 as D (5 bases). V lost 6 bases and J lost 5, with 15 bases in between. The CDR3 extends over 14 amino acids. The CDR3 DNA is TGTGCCAGCAGCTTCTTTGGGGCGGTAGATACGCAGTATTTT. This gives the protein CASSFFGAVDTQYF.

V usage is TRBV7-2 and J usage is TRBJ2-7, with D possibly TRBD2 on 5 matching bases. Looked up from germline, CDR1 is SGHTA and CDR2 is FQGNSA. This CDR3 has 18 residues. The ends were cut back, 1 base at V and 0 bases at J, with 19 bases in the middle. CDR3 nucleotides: TGTGCCAGCAGCTTAGGCCCCGGGGTCCAGTTATACTCCTACGAGCAGTACTTC. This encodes CASSLGPGVQLYSYEQYF.

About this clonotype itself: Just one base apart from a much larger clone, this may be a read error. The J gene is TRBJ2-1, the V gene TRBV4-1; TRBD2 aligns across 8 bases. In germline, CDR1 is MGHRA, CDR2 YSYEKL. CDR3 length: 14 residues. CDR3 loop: CASSHGGGLNGQFF. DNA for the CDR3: TGCGCCAGCAGCCACGGGGGGGGCTTGAATGGGCAGTTCTTC.

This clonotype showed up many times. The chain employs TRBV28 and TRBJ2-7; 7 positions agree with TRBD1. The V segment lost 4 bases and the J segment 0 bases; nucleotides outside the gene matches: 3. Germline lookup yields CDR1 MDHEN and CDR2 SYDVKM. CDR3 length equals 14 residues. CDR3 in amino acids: CASSSTGTSYEQYF. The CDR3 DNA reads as TGTGCCAGCAGTTCGACAGGGACCTCCTACGAGCAGTACTTC.

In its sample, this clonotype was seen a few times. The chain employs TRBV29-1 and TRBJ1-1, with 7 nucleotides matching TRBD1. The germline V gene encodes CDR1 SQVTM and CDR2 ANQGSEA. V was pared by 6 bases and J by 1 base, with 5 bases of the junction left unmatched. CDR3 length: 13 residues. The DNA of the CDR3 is TGCAGCGTCGTGACAGGGCCGAACACTGAAGCTTTCTTT. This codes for CSVVTGPNTEAFF.

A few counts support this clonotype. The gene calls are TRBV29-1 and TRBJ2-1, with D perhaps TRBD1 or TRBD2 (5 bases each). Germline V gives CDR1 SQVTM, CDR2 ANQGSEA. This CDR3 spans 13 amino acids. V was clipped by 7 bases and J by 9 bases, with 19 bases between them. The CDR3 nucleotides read TGCAGCGCCCAAGACGGCCGGGGCCCTGAGCAGTTCTTC. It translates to CSAQDGRGPEQFF.

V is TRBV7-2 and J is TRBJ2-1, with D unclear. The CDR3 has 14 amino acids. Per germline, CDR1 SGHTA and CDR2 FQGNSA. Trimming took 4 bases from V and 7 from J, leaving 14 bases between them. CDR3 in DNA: TGTGCCAGCAGCTCGCAACCCCTTCGTAATGAGCAGTTCTTC. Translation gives CASSSQPLRNEQFF. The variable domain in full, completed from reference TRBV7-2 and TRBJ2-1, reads GAGVSQSPSNKVTEKGKDVELRCDPISGHTALYWYRQSLGQGLEFLIYFQGNSAPDKSGLPSDRFSAERTGGSVSTLTIQRTQQEDSAVYLCASSSQPLRNEQFFGPGTRLTVL.

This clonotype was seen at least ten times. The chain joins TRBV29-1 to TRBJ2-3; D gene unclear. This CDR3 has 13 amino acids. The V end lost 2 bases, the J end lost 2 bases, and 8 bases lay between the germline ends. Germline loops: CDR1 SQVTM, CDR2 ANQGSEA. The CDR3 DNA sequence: TGCAGCGTTGAATTGGGTACCACAGATACGCAGTATTTT. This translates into CSVELGTTDTQYF.

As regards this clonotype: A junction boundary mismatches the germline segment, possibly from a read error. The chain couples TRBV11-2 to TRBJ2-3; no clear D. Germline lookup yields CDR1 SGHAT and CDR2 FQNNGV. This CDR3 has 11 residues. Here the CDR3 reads CASTNGDTQYF. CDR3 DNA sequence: TGTGCCAGCACCAACGGAGATACGCAGTACTTT.

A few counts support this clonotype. The CDR3 is CASSYWNQPQHF. CDR3 DNA: TGTGCCAGCAGTTATTGGAATCAGCCCCAGCATTTT. This sequence joins TRBV6-2 or TRBV6-3 and TRBJ1-5; D call uncertain. The CDR3 is 12 residues long. Germline-derived CDR1 and CDR2 are MNHEY and SVGEGT. V was pared by 3 bases and J by 4 bases, with 4 bases between.

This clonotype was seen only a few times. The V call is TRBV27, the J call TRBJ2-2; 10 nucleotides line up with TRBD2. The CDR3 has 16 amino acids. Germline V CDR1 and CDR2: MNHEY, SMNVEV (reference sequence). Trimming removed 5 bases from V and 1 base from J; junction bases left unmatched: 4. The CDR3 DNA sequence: TGTGCCAGCAGTACAGGACTAGCGGTGAACACCGGGGAGCTGTTTTTT. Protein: CASSTGLAVNTGELFF.

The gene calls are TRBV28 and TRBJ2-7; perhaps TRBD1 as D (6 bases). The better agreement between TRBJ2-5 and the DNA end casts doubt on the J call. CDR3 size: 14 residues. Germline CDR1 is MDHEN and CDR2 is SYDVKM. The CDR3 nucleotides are TGTGCCAGCAGTTGGGTGGGGGCTGCTGAGACCCAGTACTTC. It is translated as CASSWVGAAETQYF.

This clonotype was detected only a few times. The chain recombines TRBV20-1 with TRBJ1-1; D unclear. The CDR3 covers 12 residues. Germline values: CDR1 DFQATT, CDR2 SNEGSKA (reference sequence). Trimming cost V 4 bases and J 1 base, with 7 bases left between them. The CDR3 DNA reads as TGCAGTGCTAAGGGCGGGAACACTGAAGCTTTCTTT. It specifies CSAKGGNTEAFF.

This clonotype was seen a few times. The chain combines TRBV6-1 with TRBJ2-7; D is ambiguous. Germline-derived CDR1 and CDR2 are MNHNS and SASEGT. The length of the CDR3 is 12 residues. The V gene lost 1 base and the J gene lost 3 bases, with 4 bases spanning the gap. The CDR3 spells CASSEEGYEQYF. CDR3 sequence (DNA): TGTGCCAGCAGTGAAGAGGGCTACGAGCAGTACTTC.

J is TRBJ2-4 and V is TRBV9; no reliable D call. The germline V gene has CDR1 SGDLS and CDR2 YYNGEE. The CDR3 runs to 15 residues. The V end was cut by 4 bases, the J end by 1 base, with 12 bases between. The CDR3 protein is CASSPRSDAKNIQYF. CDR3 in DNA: TGTGCCAGCAGCCCTCGTTCAGATGCCAAAAACATTCAGTACTTC.

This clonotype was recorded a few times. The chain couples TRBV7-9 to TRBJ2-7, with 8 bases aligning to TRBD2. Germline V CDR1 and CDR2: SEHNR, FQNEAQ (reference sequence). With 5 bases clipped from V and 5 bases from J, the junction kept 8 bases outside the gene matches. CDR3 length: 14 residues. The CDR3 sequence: CASSGSGMIDEQYF. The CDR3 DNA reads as TGTGCCAGCAGCGGTAGCGGGATGATAGACGAGCAGTACTTC.

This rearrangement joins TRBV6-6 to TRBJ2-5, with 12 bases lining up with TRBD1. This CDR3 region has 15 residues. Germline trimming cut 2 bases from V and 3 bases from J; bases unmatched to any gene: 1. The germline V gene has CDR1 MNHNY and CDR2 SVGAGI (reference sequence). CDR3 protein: CASSYGTGGEETQYF. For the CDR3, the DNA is TGTGCCAGCAGTTACGGGACAGGGGGCGAAGAGACCCAGTACTTC.